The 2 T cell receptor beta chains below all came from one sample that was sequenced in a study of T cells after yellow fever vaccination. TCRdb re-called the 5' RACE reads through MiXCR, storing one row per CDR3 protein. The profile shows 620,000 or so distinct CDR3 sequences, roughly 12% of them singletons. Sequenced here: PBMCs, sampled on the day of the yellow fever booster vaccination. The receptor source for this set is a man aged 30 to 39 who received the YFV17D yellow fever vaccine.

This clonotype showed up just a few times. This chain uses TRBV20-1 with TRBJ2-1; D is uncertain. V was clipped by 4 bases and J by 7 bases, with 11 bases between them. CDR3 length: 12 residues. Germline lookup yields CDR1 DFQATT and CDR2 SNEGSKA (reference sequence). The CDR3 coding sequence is TGCAGTGCTACTAATATCGCGAATGAGCAGTTCTTC. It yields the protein CSATNIANEQFF.

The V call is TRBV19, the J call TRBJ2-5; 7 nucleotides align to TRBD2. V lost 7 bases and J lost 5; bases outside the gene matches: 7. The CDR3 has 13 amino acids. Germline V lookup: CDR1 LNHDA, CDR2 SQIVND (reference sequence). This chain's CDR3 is CASNGGRAETQYF. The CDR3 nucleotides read TGTGCCAGTAACGGCGGGAGAGCGGAGACCCAGTACTTC.